These 16 T cell receptor beta chains originate from one sample sequenced in a study of cytomegalovirus exposure and HLA in healthy donors. The primer mix had 60 Vbeta and 13 Jbeta primers. The repertoire was sequenced with immunoSEQ multiplex PCR; TCRdb's copy has only in-frame clones and lacks some. The sample has some 130,000 clones; more than 80% are singletons. The sample consisted of PBMCs. Every receptor here comes from a woman in her 40s in good health and CMV-seropositive.

This clone has just a few counts. CDR3 nucleotide sequence: TGTGCCTGGAGTCAGCGGGACACTGAAGCTTTCTTT. Its protein product is CAWSQRDTEAFF. The rearrangement joins TRBV30 to TRBJ1-1; D call uncertain. The CDR3 sequence is 12 residues long. In germline, CDR1 is GTSNPN, CDR2 SVGIG (reference sequence). Trimming took off 2 bases at V and 3 bases at J, with 7 bases between the two ends.

The rearrangement links TRBV7-2 to TRBJ2-3; maybe TRBD1 (5 bases). CDR3 size: 13 residues. Germline-derived CDR1 and CDR2 are SGHTA and FQGNSA. The V gene lost 1 base and the J gene lost 14 bases, with 16 bases spanning the gap. DNA for the CDR3: TGTGCCAGCAGCTTAGGTGGGGCCCGCCGGGTGTATTTT. Protein: CASSLGGARRVYF. Filled out from reference TRBV7-2 and TRBJ2-3, the complete variable domain reads GAGVSQSPSNKVTEKGKDVELRCDPISGHTALYWYRQSLGQGLEFLIYFQGNSAPDKSGLPSDRFSAERTGGSVSTLTIQRTQQEDSAVYLCASSLGGARRVYFGPGTRLTVL.

V is TRBV5-5 and J is TRBJ2-7, with 8 bases lining up with TRBD1. Germline CDR1 SGHKS, CDR2 YYEKEE (reference sequence). CDR3 size: 18 residues. The ends lost 4 bases at V and 2 bases at J; junction bases unmatched: 17. CDR3 coding DNA: TGTGCCAGCAGCCCCATGCGAATGGACAGGGTGGTCCCCTACGAGCAGTACTTC. This gives the protein CASSPMRMDRVVPYEQYF.

The genes are TRBV5-6 and TRBJ2-3, with 13 bases aligning to TRBD2. Germline V lookup: CDR1 SGHDT, CDR2 YYEEEE. The J segment lost 5 bases and the V segment lost 4 bases, leaving 4 bases of the junction unmatched. CDR3 length: 15 residues. CDR3 nucleotide sequence: TGTGCCAGCAGCGCCAGGACTAGCGGGGGAGATACGCAGTATTTT. Translated, it gives CASSARTSGGDTQYF.

The chain carries TRBV5-1 and TRBJ1-1, with D possibly matching TRBD1 (5 bases). This CDR3 is 15 amino acids long. Germline V gene sequence: CDR1 SGHRS, CDR2 YFSETQ. With 0 bases removed from V and 3 bases from J, the gap between germline ends came to 12 bases. The CDR3 sequence is CASSLAGEPYTEAFF. The CDR3, as DNA: TGCGCCAGCAGCTTGGCGGGGGAACCGTACACTGAAGCTTTCTTT.

This clone was seen once. The CDR3 sequence: CATKGGDDEQFF. The CDR3 DNA follows: TGTGCCACCAAAGGAGGCGACGATGAGCAGTTCTTC. The chain is built from TRBV10-3 and TRBJ2-1; D possibly corresponds to TRBD2 (5 bases). The CDR3 loop spans 12 amino acids. Germline V gene sequence: CDR1 ENHRY, CDR2 SYGVKD. Trimming pared 10 bases from V and 8 bases from J, leaving 15 bases between.

This clone appeared a single time. V gene TRBV28 combines with J gene TRBJ2-1, with 11 bases lining up with TRBD2. The CDR3 extends over 17 amino acids. V trimming: 5 bases; J trimming: 4 bases; junction bases outside the gene matches: 10. Germline CDR1 is MDHEN and CDR2 is SYDVKM. CDR3 DNA: TGTGCCAGCAGTCCTCCCCTTGGGACTAGCGGATACAATGAGCAGTTCTTC. Amino acid sequence: CASSPPLGTSGYNEQFF.

This rearrangement joins TRBV7-6 to TRBJ2-1; 8 bases align to TRBD2. Germline V gene lookup returns CDR1 SGHVS and CDR2 FNYEAQ. The CDR3 is 14 amino acids. Germline trimming cut 3 bases from V and 8 bases from J; bases unmatched to any gene: 6. CDR3 residues: CASSFPGGVDEQFF. The DNA for the CDR3 is TGTGCCAGCAGCTTTCCGGGAGGGGTGGATGAGCAGTTCTTC. The full variable domain, in which reference TRBV7-6 and TRBJ2-1 provide the parts outside the CDR3, is GAGVSQSPRYKVTKRGQDVALRCDPISGHVSLYWYRQALGQGPEFLTYFNYEAQQDKSGLPNDRFSAERPEGSISTLTIQRTEQRDSAMYRCASSFPGGVDEQFFGPGTRLTVL.

V is TRBV27 and J is TRBJ2-7, with 7 positions matching TRBD1. Germline assignment: CDR1 MNHEY and CDR2 SMNVEV (reference sequence). The V gene end was trimmed by 2 bases and the J gene end by 1 base; junction bases not matched to a gene: 5. The CDR3 runs 15 residues. In nucleotides, the CDR3 is TGTGCCAGCAGTTTACGTCGGGACAGTTCCTACGAGCAGTACTTC. This encodes CASSLRRDSSYEQYF.

The genes are TRBV7-3 and TRBJ2-5; a weak D match, TRBD2 (7 bases). Trimming removed 5 bases at V and 1 base at J, with 11 bases between. CDR1 and CDR2 (germline): SGHTA, FQGTGA. The CDR3 sequence is 14 residues long. The CDR3 nucleotides are TGTGCCAGCAGCGGGGGGGCTTTCCAAGAGACCCAGTACTTC. Translated: CASSGGAFQETQYF.

This clone has only a few counts. The gene calls are TRBV27 and TRBJ1-2; tentatively, D is TRBD1 (5 bases). Germline CDR1 reads MNHEY; CDR2 reads SMNVEV (reference sequence). Trimming took off 3 bases at V and 5 bases at J, with 10 bases between the two ends. The CDR3 is 13 residues long. The DNA of the CDR3 is TGTGCCAGCAGTTTGGGGCAACCTTATGGCTACACCTTC. Residues: CASSLGQPYGYTF.

The V call is TRBV7-3, the J call TRBJ2-3; 7 bases line up with TRBD2. Germline V lookup: CDR1 SGHTA, CDR2 FQGTGA. The V and J ends lost 6 bases and 4 bases, in that order; junction bases with no gene match: 19. The CDR3 length is 18 residues. The CDR3 DNA reads TGTGCCAGCAGTAGCGGTCAGACAATACCGGGAGGTTCAGATACGCAGTATTTT. It is translated as CASSSGQTIPGGSDTQYF.

The rearrangement links TRBV27 to TRBJ2-7, with D uncertain. Trimming shortened V by 2 bases and J by 2 bases, and 10 bases separated the two germline ends. CDR3 length: 14 amino acids. Germline V gene data show CDR1 as MNHEY and CDR2 as SMNVEV (reference sequence). The CDR3 DNA sequence: TGTGCCAGCAGTTTAGTAGCCAGAGCCTACGAGCAGTACTTC. This gives the protein CASSLVARAYEQYF.

This rearrangement joins TRBV5-1 to TRBJ1-2; D possibly corresponds to TRBD1 (5 bases). This CDR3 region has 14 residues. With 0 bases removed from V and 4 bases from J, the gap between germline ends came to 10 bases. Germline-derived CDR1 and CDR2 are SGHRS and YFSETQ. Written as DNA, the CDR3 is TGCGCCAGCAGCTTGGCGTTCGACAGCTATGGCTACACCTTC. Its protein is CASSLAFDSYGYTF.

About this clone itself: This CDR3 is also generated by other DNA sequences in the sample. The chain has TRBV18 and TRBJ1-1; D possibly corresponds to TRBD1 (5 bases). Per germline, CDR1 KGHSH and CDR2 LQKENI. Trimming took off 0 bases at V and 4 bases at J, with 9 bases between the two ends. The CDR3 runs to 14 residues. CDR3 DNA: TGTGCCAGCTCACCACCGTCGGGGGGCACTGAAGCTTTCTTT. Translation gives CASSPPSGGTEAFF.

The V gene is TRBV7-3, the J gene TRBJ2-5, with 9 nucleotides matching TRBD1. This CDR3 region has 14 residues. With V trimmed by 5 bases and J by 5 bases, 6 bases remained unmatched. Germline V gene sequence: CDR1 SGHTA, CDR2 FQGTGA. This chain's CDR3 is CASSKDRGGETQYF. The CDR3 DNA is TGTGCCAGCAGCAAGGACAGGGGAGGGGAGACCCAGTACTTC. Combining the CDR3 with reference TRBV7-3 and TRBJ2-5 gives the whole variable domain GAGVSQTPSNKVTEKGKYVELRCDPISGHTALYWYRQSLGQGPEFLIYFQGTGAADDSGLPNDRFFAVRPEGSVSTLKIQRTERGDSAVYLCASSKDRGGETQYFGPGTRLLVL.